The clone carrying this T cell receptor (beta chain) has a single count. These data belong to a study of blood T cell repertoires in COVID-19. Authors' data handling: Nucleated cell counts were estimated from reference gene primer amplification. TCRdb's table, derived via immunoSEQ multiplex PCR, lists solely in-frame clones and lacks some. That table furnishes V, J and clone size, whereas the DNA furnished D and trimming. The repertoire holds some 250,000 clones, with 65% to 85% as singletons. CDR3 length: 14 residues. CDR1 and CDR2 (germline): SGHNT, YYREEE (reference sequence). The V and J ends lost 3 bases and 6 bases, in that order; junction bases with no gene match: 6.

This clonotype originated in a man aged 35 to 55 with active or convalescent COVID-19. The chain combines TRBV5-4 with TRBJ2-3; 8 bases are a match to TRBD2. The sequencing input was peripheral blood. CDR3 DNA: TGTGCCAGCAGCTCCCGGGGGGGAGCGGATACGCAGTATTTT. Protein: CASSSRGGADTQYF.